Here is one TCR beta chain with its context. Antigen unknown. As originally analysed: With immunoSEQ giving junction-only sequences and no quality scores, filtering differed. The data were produced by immunoSEQ multiplex PCR, yet TCRdb's version contains in-frame clones alone and is incomplete. The V and J calls and clone size come from that table; D and trimming were worked out from the DNA. The data hold about 700,000 clones, with under 95% observed a single time. This record comes from a study of shared clonotypes between healthy human individuals. At the level of the study: The cohort comprised two women and a few men. Their ages spanned 18 to 49 years. Study outcomes and limitations: Several donors had around 5.5% of their naive CD4 clonotypes in common. The sole specimen, blood, was sampled, and tissue repertoires likely differ.

Germline loops: CDR1 SEHNR, CDR2 FQNEAQ (reference sequence). The CDR3 totals 15 residues. V gave up 5 bases and J gave up 2 bases; unmatched junction bases: 7. Naive CD8 cells, CD45RO-negative and positively selected for CCR7, excluded terminally differentiated effector memory CD45RA+ cells. The sequenced material came from naive CD8+ T cells sorted from blood. The source of this sequence is a man under 40 in good health. The chain couples TRBV7-9 to TRBJ2-3; 7 bases match TRBD2. CDR3 region: CASSRGTIDTDTQYF. DNA for the CDR3: TGTGCCAGCAGCCGTGGGACTATCGACACAGATACGCAGTATTTT.